The 32 T cell receptor beta chains reported below all come from one sample, sequenced in a study of blood T cell repertoires in COVID-19. The data were produced by immunoSEQ multiplex PCR, yet TCRdb's version contains in-frame clones alone and is incomplete. The repertoire includes over 130,000 clones, around 82% of them detected once, and roughly 3.7% sits in the top ten. Sequencing input: PBMCs or T cells enriched from blood (not recorded which). These receptors all stem from a man aged 50 or older in a cohort exposed to, infected with or recovered from COVID-19 (not recorded which).

The chain combines TRBV10-3 with TRBJ2-7; 9 nucleotides match TRBD2. With 6 bases clipped from V and 0 bases from J, the junction kept 3 bases outside the gene matches. Germline CDR1 reads ENHRY; CDR2 reads SYGVKD. The CDR3 is 14 residues long. CDR3 protein: CAIRTSGSSYEQYF. As DNA, the CDR3 is TGTGCCATCAGGACTAGCGGAAGCTCCTACGAGCAGTACTTC.

CDR3 region: CASSEGEGYPWRETQYF. The CDR3 DNA reads TGTGCCAGCAGTGAGGGGGAGGGTTACCCCTGGAGGGAGACCCAGTACTTC. The genes are TRBV28 and TRBJ2-5; D possibly corresponds to TRBD2 (7 bases). Germline V gene data show CDR1 as MDHEN and CDR2 as SYDVKM. This CDR3 is 17 amino acids long. V dropped 5 bases and J dropped 5 bases, with 24 bases sitting between them.

The J gene is TRBJ2-7, the V gene TRBV11-2, with no clear D. The CDR3 covers 15 residues. Germline CDR1 is SGHAT and CDR2 is FQNNGV. The germline V and J ends were trimmed by 3 bases and 2 bases, with 14 bases remaining between them. CDR3 residues: CASSLVGIPPYEQYF. The CDR3 DNA is TGTGCCAGCAGCTTGGTGGGCATCCCTCCCTACGAGCAGTACTTC.

The chain uses TRBV7-3 and TRBJ2-5; TRBD1 matches 8 bases. Germline V gene data show CDR1 as SGHTA and CDR2 as FQGTGA. The ends lost 0 bases at V and 2 bases at J; junction bases unmatched: 2. The length of the CDR3 is 15 residues. CDR3 sequence (DNA): TGTGCCAGCAGCTTAACAGGGACAGGACAAGAGACCCAGTACTTC. Translation: CASSLTGTGQETQYF.

This sequence joins TRBV2 and TRBJ2-7; tentatively, D is TRBD1 (6 bases). The CDR3 runs to 14 residues. Germline loops: CDR1 SNHLY, CDR2 FYNNEI. V lost 11 bases and J lost 2, with 19 bases in between. This CDR3 is CAGTGTKNPYEQYF. The CDR3 DNA reads TGTGCCGGTACGGGGACAAAAAACCCCTACGAGCAGTACTTC.

The chain carries TRBV5-6 and TRBJ2-3; D is possibly TRBD1 (6 bases). Trimming removed 5 bases from V and 2 bases from J, with 15 bases in between. The germline CDR1 and CDR2 sequences are SGHDT and YYEEEE. There are 15 residues in the CDR3. DNA of the CDR3: TGTGCCAGCAGGCTGCGAGGGGGAATCACAGATACGCAGTATTTT. It codes for CASRLRGGITDTQYF.

The chain carries TRBV7-6 and TRBJ2-3; 9 bases line up with TRBD1. This CDR3 contains 16 residues. Trimming removed 0 bases from V and 4 bases from J; junction bases left unmatched: 5. Germline V gene sequence: CDR1 SGHVS, CDR2 FNYEAQ. CDR3: CASSLALTGGADTQYF. Here the CDR3 DNA reads TGTGCCAGCAGCTTAGCCCTAACAGGGGGCGCAGATACGCAGTATTTT.

V gene TRBV6-6 combines with J gene TRBJ1-5, with TRBD1 as a possible D gene (6 bases). The CDR3 covers 16 residues. Germline CDR1 MNHNY, CDR2 SVGAGI (reference sequence). The V gene lost 6 bases and the J gene lost 2 bases, with 17 bases spanning the gap. The DNA for the CDR3 is TGTGCCAGCAGCGGCACAGGGTCCGGGGGCAATCAGCCCCAGCATTTT. The encoded protein is CASSGTGSGGNQPQHF.

The J gene is TRBJ2-7, the V gene TRBV7-9; TRBD1 agrees at 9 bases. The CDR3 is 15 residues long. Trimming removed 5 bases from V and 2 bases from J; junction bases left unmatched: 7. Germline CDR1 and CDR2: SEHNR and FQNEAQ (reference sequence). DNA for the CDR3: TGTGCCAGCAGCCCACCCGGGACAGGGACCTACGAGCAGTACTTC. Translated: CASSPPGTGTYEQYF.

This clone has just one count. This chain uses TRBV3-1 (or the pseudogene TRBV3-2) with TRBJ2-7; TRBD2 matches at 7 bases. The germline CDR1 and CDR2 sequences are LGHDT and YNNKEL (reference sequence). The CDR3 sequence is 15 residues long. The J segment lost 0 bases and the V segment lost 1 base, leaving 3 bases of the junction unmatched. Here the CDR3 reads CASSQAAGSSYEQYF. In nucleotides, the CDR3 is TGTGCCAGCAGCCAAGCAGCGGGGAGCTCCTACGAGCAGTACTTC.

The chain has TRBV15 and TRBJ1-3, with D hard to call. With 0 bases removed from V and 8 bases from J, the gap between germline ends came to 17 bases. CDR3 size: 16 residues. Germline lookup yields CDR1 LNHNV and CDR2 YYDKDF (reference sequence). This CDR3 is CATSRDYPTRPDTIYF. CDR3 bases: TGTGCCACCAGCAGAGATTACCCCACCCGTCCGGACACCATATATTTT.

The CDR3 DNA is TGTGCCAGCAGGGGTTCAGGGGCCTCCTATAATTCACCCCTCCACTTT. Protein: CASRGSGASYNSPLHF. The rearrangement uses TRBV27 and TRBJ1-6; a weak D match, TRBD1 (6 bases). Per germline, CDR1 MNHEY and CDR2 SMNVEV (reference sequence). The CDR3 is 16 residues long. Trimming took off 6 bases at V and 0 bases at J, with 12 bases between the two ends.

This chain joins TRBV18 and TRBJ2-7; possible D gene TRBD1, 6 bases. Germline CDR1 and CDR2: KGHSH and LQKENI. The CDR3 is 15 residues long. Between the trimmed V and J ends, which lost 1 base and 4 bases, there was a span of 14 bases. CDR3 sequence reads: CASSPRSGAVYEQYF. As DNA, the CDR3 is TGTGCCAGCTCACCACGGTCAGGGGCGGTTTACGAGCAGTACTTC.

The chain links TRBV28 to TRBJ1-2; D ambiguous. There are 16 residues in the CDR3. The V and J ends lost 3 bases and 5 bases respectively, with 19 bases between them. CDR1 and CDR2 (germline): MDHEN, SYDVKM. The CDR3 DNA reads as TGTGCCAGCAGTTTGATAAATGCCAGGAGGTATTATGGCTACACCTTC. This encodes CASSLINARRYYGYTF.

The chain has TRBV5-1 and TRBJ1-3; D is uncertain. Trimming pared 0 bases from V and 4 bases from J, leaving 8 bases between. The germline gives CDR1 SGHRS, CDR2 YFSETQ. The CDR3 loop spans 14 amino acids. CDR3 protein: CASSLASPGNTIYF. The CDR3 DNA follows: TGCGCCAGCAGCTTGGCGTCTCCCGGAAACACCATATATTTT.

The chain links TRBV2 to TRBJ2-3; D is uncertain. This CDR3 contains 16 residues. The germline V and J ends were trimmed by 2 bases and 1 base, with 13 bases remaining between them. The germline gives CDR1 SNHLY, CDR2 FYNNEI. The DNA for the CDR3 is TGTGCCAGCAGTGAATTGGTAGCCTCGGGCACAGATACGCAGTATTTT. Its translation is CASSELVASGTDTQYF.

The chain carries TRBV27 and TRBJ2-1, with 7 bases that match TRBD2. The CDR3 is made up of 14 amino acids. Trimming at V came to 10 bases and at J to 6 bases, leaving 12 bases not matched to a gene. Germline loops: CDR1 MNHEY, CDR2 SMNVEV (reference sequence). This CDR3 reads CATRLPGRGNEQFF. The CDR3 DNA follows: TGTGCCACCAGACTCCCGGGGAGGGGCAATGAGCAGTTCTTC.

This clone is a singleton in its sample. The J gene is TRBJ2-3, the V gene TRBV6-5; 13 bases are a match to TRBD2. The germline V gene encodes CDR1 MNHEY and CDR2 SVGAGI. Losses at the gene ends were 9 bases for V and 6 bases for J; bases not matched to a gene: 9. The CDR3 length is 15 residues. CDR3 region: CASTSGRANSDTQYF. The CDR3 nucleotides are TGTGCCAGTACTAGCGGGAGGGCCAATTCTGATACGCAGTATTTT.

The gene calls are TRBV7-6 and TRBJ1-5, with D hard to call. Deletions cut 5 bases from V and 0 bases from J, with 11 bases between. This CDR3 region has 15 residues. CDR1 is SGHVS, CDR2 FNYEAQ, per germline. The CDR3 sequence is CASSPEAGSNQPQHF. The CDR3 bases are TGTGCCAGCAGCCCGGAGGCGGGTAGCAATCAGCCCCAGCATTTT.

CDR3: CASSPGQGALYEQYF. The CDR3 coding sequence is TGTGCCAGCTCACCAGGACAGGGGGCCCTCTACGAGCAGTACTTC. The rearrangement uses TRBV18 and TRBJ2-7, with TRBD1 matching 11 bases. The V gene end was trimmed by 2 bases and the J gene end by 3 bases; junction bases not matched to a gene: 3. The length of the CDR3 is 15 residues. CDR1 and CDR2 (germline): KGHSH, LQKENI.

This sequence joins TRBV18 and TRBJ2-3; the match to TRBD1 covers 9 bases. Germline loops: CDR1 KGHSH, CDR2 LQKENI. The CDR3 contains 15 residues. Trimming took 3 bases from V and 1 from J; bases not matched to a gene: 2. CDR3 coding DNA: TGTGCCAGCTCACCTAGGACAGGGGGCACAGATACGCAGTATTTT. Amino acids: CASSPRTGGTDTQYF.

The genes are TRBV7-9 and TRBJ2-5; D gene uncertain. This CDR3 comprises 12 residues. CDR1 and CDR2 from the germline V gene are SEHNR and FQNEAQ (reference sequence). V was shortened by 5 bases and J by 4 bases, with 8 bases between the two germline ends. CDR3 nucleotides: TGTGCCAGCAGCCGTAGTGGAGAGACCCAGTACTTC. Amino acid sequence: CASSRSGETQYF.

The rearrangement joins TRBV3-1 (or the pseudogene TRBV3-2) to TRBJ1-5, with TRBD1 matching over 7 bases. The V gene's germline CDR1 is LGHDT and CDR2 YNNKEL (reference sequence). The CDR3 is made up of 16 amino acids. With 3 bases clipped from V and 2 bases from J, the junction kept 7 bases outside the gene matches. Here the CDR3 reads CASSHTGAGGNQPQHF. CDR3 nucleotide sequence: TGTGCCAGCAGCCACACAGGGGCAGGAGGCAATCAGCCCCAGCATTTT.

The rearrangement joins TRBV10-2 to TRBJ1-5; the match to TRBD1 covers 8 bases. The CDR3 runs to 15 residues. CDR1 is WSHSY, CDR2 SAAADI, per germline. V trimming: 3 bases; J trimming: 5 bases; junction bases outside the gene matches: 6. CDR3 coding DNA: TGCGCCAGCAGTGACGGCCGGACAGGGTATCAGCCCCAGCATTTT. The encoded protein is CASSDGRTGYQPQHF.

This rearrangement joins TRBV5-1 to TRBJ2-6; D is possibly TRBD2 (6 bases). Germline V lookup: CDR1 SGHRS, CDR2 YFSETQ. The V gene lost 4 bases and the J gene lost 0 bases, with 20 bases spanning the gap. CDR3 length: 19 amino acids. CDR3 coding DNA: TGCGCCAGCAGCCCGTTGGAGGGGCGGATAGGCTCTGGGGCCAACGTCCTGACTTTC. As protein: CASSPLEGRIGSGANVLTF.

This clone was counted a few times. This CDR3 is CASSTRGDSYSPLHF. The CDR3 bases are TGTGCCAGCAGCACCCGGGGGGACTCTTATTCACCCCTCCACTTT. The chain couples TRBV9 to TRBJ1-6; TRBD1 might be the D (5 bases). The CDR3 is 15 residues long. V was cut by 4 bases and J by 8 bases, with 16 bases left in between. From germline, CDR1 is SGDLS and CDR2 YYNGEE.

The rearrangement links TRBV19 to TRBJ1-5, with D uncertain. The germline gives CDR1 LNHDA, CDR2 SQIVND (reference sequence). The CDR3 has 17 amino acids. V was cut by 1 base and J by 2 bases, with 15 bases left in between. The CDR3 sequence is CASSIGAASLGNQPQHF. The CDR3 DNA follows: TGTGCCAGTAGTATAGGGGCCGCATCTTTAGGCAATCAGCCCCAGCATTTT.

J is TRBJ1-5 and V is TRBV7-6; a weak D match, TRBD1 (6 bases). V dropped 2 bases and J dropped 0 bases, with 8 bases sitting between them. Germline V gene data show CDR1 as SGHVS and CDR2 as FNYEAQ. The CDR3 spans 15 residues. CDR3 nucleotide sequence: TGTGCCAGCAGCTTATCAGGGGATAGCAATCAGCCCCAGCATTTT. It translates to CASSLSGDSNQPQHF.

The genes are TRBV7-9 and TRBJ2-2; D possibly corresponds to TRBD1 (5 bases). CDR1 and CDR2 (germline): SEHNR, FQNEAQ (reference sequence). The CDR3 totals 17 residues. Trimming removed 3 bases at V and 6 bases at J, with 20 bases between. The CDR3 reads CASSFLLGVAPAGELFF. The CDR3 coding sequence is TGTGCCAGCAGCTTCCTCTTAGGGGTTGCGCCGGCCGGGGAGCTGTTTTTT. The variable domain in full, with the rest retrieved from reference TRBV7-9 and TRBJ2-2, is DTGVSQNPRHKITKRGQNVTFRCDPISEHNRLYWYRQTLGQGPEFLTYFQNEAQLEKSRLLSDRFSAERPKGSFSTLEIQRTEQGDSAMYLCASSFLLGVAPAGELFFGEGSRLTVL.

This clone was seen once. This rearrangement joins TRBV19 to TRBJ2-2, with a weak D call TRBD1 (5 bases). The germline gives CDR1 LNHDA, CDR2 SQIVND (reference sequence). CDR3 size: 16 residues. The V end was cut by 5 bases, the J end by 4 bases, with 17 bases between. CDR3 loop: CASSDPGKRVTGELFF. In nucleotides, the CDR3 is TGTGCCAGTAGTGATCCAGGGAAGCGAGTCACCGGGGAGCTGTTTTTT.

This rearrangement joins TRBV2 to TRBJ2-6; no firm D call. Looked up from germline, CDR1 is SNHLY and CDR2 is FYNNEI. The CDR3 has 18 amino acids. The V gene lost 5 bases and the J gene lost 3 bases, with 20 bases spanning the gap. The CDR3 is CASSTTPHTTFGANVLTF. CDR3 coding DNA: TGTGCCAGCAGTACTACTCCACATACTACCTTTGGGGCCAACGTCCTGACTTTC.

V and J are TRBV5-1 and TRBJ2-7, with TRBD1 as a possible D gene (5 bases). CDR1 SGHRS and CDR2 YFSETQ come from the germline V gene. The CDR3 length is 15 residues. Trimming pared 1 base from V and 4 bases from J, leaving 15 bases between. The CDR3 loop is CASSLRQGKGYEQYF. CDR3 DNA: TGCGCCAGCAGCTTGAGGCAGGGTAAAGGTTACGAGCAGTACTTC.